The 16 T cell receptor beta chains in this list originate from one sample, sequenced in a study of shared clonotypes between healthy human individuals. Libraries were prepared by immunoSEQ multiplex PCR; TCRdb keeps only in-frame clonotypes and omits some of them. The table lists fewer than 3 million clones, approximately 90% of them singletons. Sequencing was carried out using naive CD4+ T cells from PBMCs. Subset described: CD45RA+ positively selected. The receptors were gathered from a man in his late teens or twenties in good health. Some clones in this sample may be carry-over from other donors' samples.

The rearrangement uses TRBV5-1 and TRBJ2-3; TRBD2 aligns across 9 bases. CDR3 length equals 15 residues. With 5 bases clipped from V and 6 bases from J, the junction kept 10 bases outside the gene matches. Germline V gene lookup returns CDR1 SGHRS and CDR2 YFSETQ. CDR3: CASRAWREGMDTQYF. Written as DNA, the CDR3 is TGCGCCAGCAGAGCCTGGCGGGAGGGCATGGATACGCAGTATTTT.

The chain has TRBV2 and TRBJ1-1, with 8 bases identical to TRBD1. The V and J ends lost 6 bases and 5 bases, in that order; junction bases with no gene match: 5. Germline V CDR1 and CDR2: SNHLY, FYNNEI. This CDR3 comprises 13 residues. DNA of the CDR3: TGTGCCAGCAGGGACAGGGTGCGGACTGAAGCTTTCTTT. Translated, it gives CASRDRVRTEAFF.

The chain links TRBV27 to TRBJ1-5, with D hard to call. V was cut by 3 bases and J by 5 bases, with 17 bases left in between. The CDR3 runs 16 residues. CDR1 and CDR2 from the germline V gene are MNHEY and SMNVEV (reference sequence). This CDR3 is CASSFSGKGNYQPQHF. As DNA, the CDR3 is TGTGCCAGCAGTTTTTCCGGGAAAGGGAACTATCAGCCCCAGCATTTT.

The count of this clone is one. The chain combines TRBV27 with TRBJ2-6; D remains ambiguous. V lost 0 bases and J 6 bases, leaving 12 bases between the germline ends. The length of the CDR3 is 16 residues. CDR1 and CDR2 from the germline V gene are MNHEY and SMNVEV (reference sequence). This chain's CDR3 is CASSLSNWASANVLTF. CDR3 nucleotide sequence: TGTGCCAGCAGTTTATCGAATTGGGCTTCGGCCAACGTCCTGACTTTC.

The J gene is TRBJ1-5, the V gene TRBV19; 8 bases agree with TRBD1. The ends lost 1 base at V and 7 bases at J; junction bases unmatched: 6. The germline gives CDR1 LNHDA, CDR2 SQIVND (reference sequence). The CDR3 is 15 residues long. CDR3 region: CASSIGDRPRQPQHF. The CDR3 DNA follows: TGTGCCAGTAGTATAGGGGACAGGCCTCGACAGCCCCAGCATTTT. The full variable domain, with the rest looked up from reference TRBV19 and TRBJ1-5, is DGGITQSPKYLFRKEGQNVTLSCEQNLNHDAMYWYRQDPGQGLRLIYYSQIVNDFQKGDIAEGYSVSREKKESFPLTVTSAQKNPTAFYLCASSIGDRPRQPQHFGDGTRLSIL.

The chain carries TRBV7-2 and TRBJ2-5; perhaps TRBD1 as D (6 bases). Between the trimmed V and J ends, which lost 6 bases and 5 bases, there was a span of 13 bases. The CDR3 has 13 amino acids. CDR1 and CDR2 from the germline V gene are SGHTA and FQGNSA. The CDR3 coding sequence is TGTGCCAGCAGTATCAGGGGTTTCGAGACCCAGTACTTC. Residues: CASSIRGFETQYF.

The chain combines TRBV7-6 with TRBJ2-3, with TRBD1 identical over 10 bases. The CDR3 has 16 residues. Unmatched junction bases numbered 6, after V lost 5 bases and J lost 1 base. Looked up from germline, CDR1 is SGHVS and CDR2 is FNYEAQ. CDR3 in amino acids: CASSNTGTGGTDTQYF. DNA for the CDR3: TGTGCCAGCAGCAACACCGGGACAGGGGGCACAGATACGCAGTATTTT.

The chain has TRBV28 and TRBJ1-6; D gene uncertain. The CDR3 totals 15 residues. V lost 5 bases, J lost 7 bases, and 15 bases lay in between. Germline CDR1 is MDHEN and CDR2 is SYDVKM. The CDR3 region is CASSPAGRPNSPLHF. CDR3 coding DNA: TGTGCCAGCAGTCCGGCCGGCCGGCCGAATTCACCCCTCCACTTT.

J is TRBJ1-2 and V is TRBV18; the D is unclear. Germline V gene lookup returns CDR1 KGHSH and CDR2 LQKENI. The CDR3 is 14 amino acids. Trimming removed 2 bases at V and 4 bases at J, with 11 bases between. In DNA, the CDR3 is TGTGCCAGCTCACCAATGGAAGCAAGCTATGGCTACACCTTC. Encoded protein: CASSPMEASYGYTF. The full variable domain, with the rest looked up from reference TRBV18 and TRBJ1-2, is NAGVMQNPRHLVRRRGQEARLRCSPMKGHSHVYWYRQLPEEGLKFMVYLQKENIIDESGMPKERFSAEFPKEGPSILRIQQVVRGDSAAYFCASSPMEASYGYTFGSGTRLTVV.

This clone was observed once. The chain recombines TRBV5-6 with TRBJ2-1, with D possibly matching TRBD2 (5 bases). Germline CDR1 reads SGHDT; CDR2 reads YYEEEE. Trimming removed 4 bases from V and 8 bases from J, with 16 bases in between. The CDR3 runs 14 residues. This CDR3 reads CASSPIRRTYEQFF. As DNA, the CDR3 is TGTGCCAGCAGCCCTATCCGGAGGACGTATGAGCAGTTCTTC.

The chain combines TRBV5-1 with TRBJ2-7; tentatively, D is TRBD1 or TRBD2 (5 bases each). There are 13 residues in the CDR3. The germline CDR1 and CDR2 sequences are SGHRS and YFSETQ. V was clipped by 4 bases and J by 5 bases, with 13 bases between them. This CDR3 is CASSGTLRDEQYF. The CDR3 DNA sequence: TGCGCCAGCAGCGGGACCCTTCGGGACGAGCAGTACTTC.

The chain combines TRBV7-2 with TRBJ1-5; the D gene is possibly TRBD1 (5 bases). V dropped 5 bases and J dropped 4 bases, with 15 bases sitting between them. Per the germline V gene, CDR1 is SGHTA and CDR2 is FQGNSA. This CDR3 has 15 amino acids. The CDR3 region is CASSPRGARNQPQHF. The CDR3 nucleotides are TGTGCCAGCAGCCCGAGGGGCGCACGAAATCAGCCCCAGCATTTT.

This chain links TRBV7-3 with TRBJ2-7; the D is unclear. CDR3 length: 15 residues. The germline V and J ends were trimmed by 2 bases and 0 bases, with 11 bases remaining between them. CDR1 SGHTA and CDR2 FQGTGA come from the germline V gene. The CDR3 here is CASSLGPGVSYEQYF. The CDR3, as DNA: TGTGCCAGCAGCTTAGGGCCAGGTGTCTCCTACGAGCAGTACTTC.

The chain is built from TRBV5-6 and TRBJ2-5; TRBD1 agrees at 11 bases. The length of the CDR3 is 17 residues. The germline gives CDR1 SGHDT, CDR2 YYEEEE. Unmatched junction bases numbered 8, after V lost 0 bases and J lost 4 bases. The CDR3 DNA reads TGTGCCAGCAGCTTGGGGTATAGGACAGGGGGCCGAGAGACCCAGTACTTC. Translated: CASSLGYRTGGRETQYF.

CDR3 DNA sequence: TGCGCCAGCAGCCGGATAGCCGGGACTAGCGGACAGTACAATGAGCAGTTCTTC. This sequence encodes CASSRIAGTSGQYNEQFF. This chain joins TRBV4-1 and TRBJ2-1, with 11 positions matching TRBD2. Per the germline V gene, CDR1 is MGHRA and CDR2 is YSYEKL. V trimming: 4 bases; J trimming: 4 bases; junction bases outside the gene matches: 12. There are 18 residues in the CDR3.

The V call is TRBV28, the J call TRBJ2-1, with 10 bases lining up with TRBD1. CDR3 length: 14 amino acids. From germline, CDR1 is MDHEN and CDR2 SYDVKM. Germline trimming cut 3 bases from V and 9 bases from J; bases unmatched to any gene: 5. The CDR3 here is CASSFRDRGAEQFF. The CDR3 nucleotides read TGTGCCAGCAGTTTCCGGGACAGGGGTGCTGAGCAGTTCTTC.